This is a list of T cell receptor beta chains from one sample in a study of regulatory T cells in long-lasting Graves disease. TCRdb re-analysed the multiplex PCR reads in MiXCR, keeping a single row per CDR3 protein. The sample lists 450,000 or so distinct CDR3 sequences; less than 25% were seen once. The specimen comprised peripheral blood mononuclear cells (PBMCs), sampled when the disease was refractory, from a patient treated with antithyroid drugs. These receptors all come from a female donor with Graves disease. CDR3s include the opening cysteine and the closing phenylalanine or tryptophan. The size of a clone is reported for some rows only, either as once, few or many, or as a class for expanded clones.

len,v_gene,abundance,CDR3aa
12,TRBV5-8,.,CASSWENGGYTF
16,TRBV7-2,.,CASSLGPMGSTDTQYF
15,TRBV24-1,.,CATSDTGLGTDTQYF
15,TRBV9,.,CASSVGTGELDTQYF
14,TRBV2,many,CASRMGQGNTEAFF
17,TRBV4-1,few,CASSQVDLGFMREKLFF
14,TRBV7-2,many,CASSREGQGETQYF
15,TRBV7-2,few,CASSLMTGVTGELFF
15,TRBV10-3,.,CAISEWWEIQETQYF
17,TRBV2,many,CASSEARGQADITEAFF
16,TRBV6-2/TRBV6-3,.,CASSKGGNYPHTEAFF
18,TRBV6-5,.,CASSYSRGQGTSRNIQYF
17,TRBV24-1,.,CATSDRSSGGFTDTQYF
15,TRBV7-9,.,CASSVQGQGNSPLHF
16,TRBV7-9,many,CASSLSDTGSSYEQYF
17,TRBV5-1,.,CASSIRDRHHNQETQYF
13,TRBV2,few,CASRRGANSPLHF
13,TRBV6-1,.,CASREGQNTEAFF
14,TRBV28,.,CASTKKGPNQPQHF
14,TRBV10-3,many,CAIRETGVNYGYTF
12,TRBV6-5,many,CASSSSADTQYF
14,TRBV7-9,many,CASSPTGKSYEQYF
11,TRBV12-3/TRBV12-4,many,CASSIGFEAFF
12,TRBV30,few,CAWSVRGTEAFF
15,TRBV10-3,few,CAIRPTQGYNSPLHF
17,TRBV15,many,CATSRLKGPPTNYEQYF
12,TRBV20-1,many,CSGALGVETQYF
14,TRBV2,.,CASSGTAGANVPTF
16,TRBV6-9,.,CASSYRRVAGAYEQYF
12,TRBV30,few,CAWRDITYEQYF
15,TRBV15,many,CATSRGGTGYTEAFF
14,TRBV12-3/TRBV12-4,many,CASSRTGGFNEQYF
15,TRBV18,few,CASSPGTKEAGGYTF
13,TRBV6-5,many,CASSYSAGNGYTF
8,TRBV20-1,few,CSAAEAFF
16,TRBV5-6,.,CASSSKPGQGVYEQYF
13,TRBV10-3,many,CAISVTGVSEQYF
13,TRBV6-5,.,CASSYSIGYGYTF
13,TRBV24-1,many,CATSGPALTEAFF
15,TRBV6-4,.,CASSEGRVRTDTQYF
13,TRBV6-4,few,CASSYGGANEQYF
14,TRBV2,many,CASIPGGRNTEAFF
16,TRBV6-1,many,CASSPPSRAFAYEQYF
15,TRBV12-3/TRBV12-4,many,CASSYRGGGNQPQHF
13,TRBV20-1,.,CSAGGGDSYEQYF
14,TRBV30,.,CAWRMPGTSDTQYF
15,TRBV20-1,many,CSARGRGDKGSEAFF
14,TRBV12-3/TRBV12-4,few,CASKRDTSSYEQYF
13,TRBV29-1,few,CSVEWEGGTEAFF
15,TRBV7-2,many,CASSLFGVLNTEAFF
12,TRBV20-1,many,CSISGGWETQYF
15,TRBV28,.,CASRVTSGASYEQYF
11,TRBV29-1,.,CSVRTGGGYTF
15,TRBV28,many,CASTPGGSSGNTIYF
16,TRBV6-1,many,CASSPGLAGPQETQYF